Shown below are 6 T cell receptor beta chains from a single sample sequenced in a study of spatial heterogeneity in lung cancer. Time point noted: sample taken at primary tumor resection. No cell sorting; template was whole RNA from tumor, lung tissue or PBMC. In TCRdb, the 5' RACE reads were re-called with MiXCR into one record per CDR3 protein. The sample shows around 40,000 distinct CDR3 sequences, around 5.5% of them seen only once. Specimen: PBMCs, collected at surgery. These receptors came from a female donor with early-stage non-small cell lung cancer.

A few counts support this clonotype. The chain employs TRBV4-1 and TRBJ2-5; D perhaps matches TRBD1 (6 bases). The CDR3 totals 16 residues. Trimming left V 2 bases short and J 3 bases short, with 16 bases between. The germline CDR1 and CDR2 sequences are MGHRA and YSYEKL. The CDR3 here is CASSQMKDSQKETQYF. CDR3 nucleotide sequence: TGCGCCAGCAGCCAAATGAAGGACAGCCAAAAAGAGACCCAGTACTTC.

This clonotype was seen only a few times. This CDR3 is CTSSQGGPNQPQHF. DNA for the CDR3: TGCACCAGCAGCCAAGGGGGGCCCAATCAGCCCCAGCATTTT. V is TRBV1 and J is TRBJ1-5; the D segment call TRBD1 is taken from the table without a DNA check. TRBV1 is a pseudogene locus. The CDR3 totals 14 residues.

Many counts were recorded for this clonotype. This chain links TRBV29-1 with TRBJ2-7; no definite D call. Germline-derived CDR1 and CDR2 are SQVTM and ANQGSEA. The V gene lost 6 bases and the J gene lost 5 bases, with 11 bases spanning the gap. The CDR3 has 11 amino acids. The CDR3 region is CSVFLADEQYF. The CDR3 nucleotides are TGCAGCGTGTTTCTGGCGGACGAGCAGTACTTC.

This clonotype was seen ten or more times. DNA for the CDR3: TGCGCCAGCAGCTCGGACAGGGGGGAGGATGAGCAGTTCTTC. Translating it yields CASSSDRGEDEQFF. The V call is TRBV5-1, the J call TRBJ2-1, with 10 nucleotides matching TRBD1. Germline-derived CDR1 and CDR2 are SGHRS and YFSETQ. After removal of 3 bases from V and 8 bases from J, the junction contained 5 bases not matched to a gene. This CDR3 comprises 14 residues.

In its sample, this clonotype was seen many times. This chain connects TRBV21-1 to TRBJ1-3; the D call TRBD1 from the table was never checked on the DNA. TRBV21-1 represents a pseudogene. This CDR3 is 16 amino acids long. In DNA, the CDR3 is TGTGCCAGCAGCGCCCTGGGGGGGCAAAGAGGAAACACCATATATTTT. Protein product: CASSALGGQRGNTIYF.

This clonotype was counted many times. The rearrangement links TRBV5-5 to TRBJ2-3; the D gene is possibly TRBD2 (5 bases). Trimming shortened V by 3 bases and J by 0 bases, and 11 bases separated the two germline ends. Germline loops: CDR1 SGHKS, CDR2 YYEKEE (reference sequence). The CDR3 has 15 residues. In nucleotides, the CDR3 is TGTGCCAGCAGCTCGGGGAAAACTAGCACAGATACGCAGTATTTT. Translated: CASSSGKTSTDTQYF.